What follows are 5 T cell receptor beta chains derived from one specimen sequenced in a study of blood T cell repertoires in COVID-19. The method was immunoSEQ multiplex PCR; TCRdb's version includes in-frame clones alone and lacks a portion of them. The sample records around 210,000 clones, around nine tenths being singletons. The sample was peripheral blood. These receptors originate from a man aged 50 or older with COVID-19, enrolled during active disease.

This clone has only one observation. The chain has TRBV7-6 and TRBJ1-4; 9 bases fit TRBD1. Unmatched junction bases numbered 3, after V lost 2 bases and J lost 8 bases. The CDR3 is 14 amino acids. Germline V gene lookup returns CDR1 SGHVS and CDR2 FNYEAQ. The CDR3 loop reads CASSLRDRAEKLFF. CDR3 nucleotide sequence: TGTGCCAGCAGCTTAAGGGACAGGGCCGAAAAACTGTTTTTT.

The chain employs TRBV10-1 and TRBJ2-3, with D possibly matching TRBD2 (5 bases). The CDR3 is made up of 14 amino acids. From germline, CDR1 is WNHNN and CDR2 SYGVQD (reference sequence). The ends were cut back, 8 bases at V and 1 base at J, with 13 bases in the middle. CDR3 DNA sequence: TGCGCCAGCCAGGCGGGTTTGGGCACAGATACGCAGTATTTT. Its translation: CASQAGLGTDTQYF.

The J gene is TRBJ2-2, the V gene TRBV5-4; 8 nucleotides agree with TRBD1. From germline, CDR1 is SGHNT and CDR2 YYREEE (reference sequence). The CDR3 sequence is 15 residues long. Trimming cost V 3 bases and J 4 bases; bases outside gene matches: 5. CDR3 DNA sequence: TGTGCCAGCAGCTACAGGGGGGATAGCACCGGGGAGCTGTTTTTT. Translated, it gives CASSYRGDSTGELFF.

V usage is TRBV21-1 and J usage is TRBJ1-2; no DNA check was done on the table's D call, TRBD1. TRBV21-1 is flagged as a pseudogene. The CDR3 spans 14 residues. The CDR3 reads CASRTGGKFYGYTF. CDR3 DNA sequence: TGTGCCAGCAGGACAGGGGGTAAATTCTATGGCTACACCTTC.

The chain couples TRBV12-3 or TRBV12-4 to TRBJ1-3; D is uncertain. The CDR3 totals 11 residues. Trimming took 6 bases from V and 3 from J, leaving 3 bases between them. CDR3 region: CASSIGNTIYF. In DNA, the CDR3 is TGTGCCAGCAGCATTGGAAACACCATATATTTT.